Following are 11 T cell receptor beta chains from one sample sequenced in a study of blood T cell repertoires in COVID-19. Sequencing used immunoSEQ multiplex PCR; TCRdb keeps in-frame clones, though not all of them. The sample contains around 200,000 clones, roughly 80% of which appear only once. The specimen sequenced was peripheral blood. The receptors come from a woman of 80 years or more with acute or convalescent COVID-19.

The chain has TRBV19 and TRBJ1-1; D is perhaps TRBD1 (6 bases). Germline assignment: CDR1 LNHDA and CDR2 SQIVND (reference sequence). V lost 2 bases and J 0 bases, leaving 10 bases between the germline ends. This CDR3 region has 15 residues. The CDR3 protein is CASSIQTGLNTEAFF. The CDR3 DNA is TGTGCCAGTAGTATACAGACAGGCCTGAACACTGAAGCTTTCTTT.

The rearrangement joins TRBV18 to TRBJ2-2; 8 bases are a match to TRBD2. V lost 8 bases, J lost 5 bases, and 10 bases stayed unmatched. The CDR3 totals 15 residues. From germline, CDR1 is KGHSH and CDR2 LQKENI. The CDR3 DNA follows: TGTGCCAGCCCTCGGGAAGCGGGAGAAACCGGGGAGCTGTTTTTT. Protein product: CASPREAGETGELFF.

In this sample, this clone turned up once. The chain has TRBV2 and TRBJ2-7; 7 nucleotides agree with TRBD1. The V and J ends lost 2 bases and 4 bases, in that order; junction bases with no gene match: 5. CDR3 length equals 14 residues. Germline V CDR1 and CDR2: SNHLY, FYNNEI. The CDR3 DNA is TGTGCCAGCAGTGAATTGGGGACAGCATACGAGCAGTACTTC. Translation gives CASSELGTAYEQYF.

The rearrangement joins TRBV7-3 to TRBJ1-1; the D gene is possibly TRBD1 (6 bases). CDR1 is SGHTA, CDR2 FQGTGA, per germline. Deletions cut 1 base from V and 4 bases from J, with 13 bases between. This CDR3 contains 15 residues. Written as DNA, the CDR3 is TGTGCCAGCAGCTTAAGCGGGGGCGCAAGCACTGAAGCTTTCTTT. Translation: CASSLSGGASTEAFF. Drawing the rest from reference TRBV7-3 and TRBJ1-1, the complete variable domain is GAGVSQTPSNKVTEKGKYVELRCDPISGHTALYWYRQSLGQGPEFLIYFQGTGAADDSGLPNDRFFAVRPEGSVSTLKIQRTERGDSAVYLCASSLSGGASTEAFFGQGTRLTVV.

The CDR3 bases are TGTGCCAGCAGATTCTCAGGGACTCCAGCTAACTATGGCTACACCTTC. Translated, it gives CASRFSGTPANYGYTF. V and J are TRBV28 and TRBJ1-2; D might be TRBD1 (5 bases). Germline V gene sequence: CDR1 MDHEN, CDR2 SYDVKM. Trimming stripped 6 bases from V and 0 bases from J, with 17 bases between. This CDR3 comprises 16 residues.

V is TRBV4-3 and J is TRBJ1-4; 8 bases fit TRBD1. The CDR3 covers 16 residues. CDR1 is LGHNA and CDR2 is YSLEER in the germline V gene. Germline trimming cut 1 base from V and 4 bases from J; bases unmatched to any gene: 5. For the CDR3, the DNA is TGCGCCAGCAGCCAAGTTTGGGACAGGTTTAATGAAAAACTGTTTTTT. It translates to CASSQVWDRFNEKLFF.

The chain uses TRBV2 and TRBJ1-2; D gene ambiguous. The CDR3 contains 13 residues. Trimming left V 0 bases short and J 4 bases short, with 6 bases between. Germline CDR1 SNHLY, CDR2 FYNNEI. CDR3 DNA: TGTGCCAGCAGTGAAGCCAACATCTATGGCTACACCTTC. Translated: CASSEANIYGYTF.

The V gene is TRBV7-2, the J gene TRBJ1-2; TRBD1 might be the D (5 bases). V shed 6 bases and J shed 10 bases, with 18 bases lying between them. The CDR3 is 13 residues long. Germline values: CDR1 SGHTA, CDR2 FQGNSA. The CDR3 loop is CASRKDQGQIYTF. CDR3 bases: TGTGCCAGCAGAAAGGACCAAGGACAAATCTACACCTTC.

This chain uses TRBV7-9 with TRBJ1-2, with 8 bases identical to TRBD1. CDR1 is SEHNR and CDR2 is FQNEAQ in the germline V gene (reference sequence). The length of the CDR3 is 14 residues. V was pared by 8 bases and J by 3 bases, with 8 bases of the junction left unmatched. In nucleotides, the CDR3 is TGTGCCAGCTCGACAGGGGCGATTCACTATGGCTACACCTTC. It is translated as CASSTGAIHYGYTF.

This clone was observed once. The chain joins TRBV18 to TRBJ2-5; a possible D gene is TRBD2 (5 bases). Deletions cut 3 bases from V and 3 bases from J, with 11 bases between. Germline CDR1 reads KGHSH; CDR2 reads LQKENI. This CDR3 spans 14 amino acids. The CDR3 here is CASSPFDGKETQYF. Written as DNA, the CDR3 is TGTGCCAGCTCACCGTTCGACGGGAAAGAGACCCAGTACTTC.

This chain links TRBV11-1 with TRBJ1-6; 7 bases are a match to TRBD1. The CDR3 length is 15 residues. Germline CDR1 reads SGHAT; CDR2 reads FQDESV (reference sequence). Unmatched junction bases numbered 8, after V lost 5 bases and J lost 7 bases. CDR3 in amino acids: CASSPGGFGNSPLHF. DNA for the CDR3: TGTGCCAGCAGCCCAGGGGGTTTTGGGAATTCACCCCTCCACTTT.